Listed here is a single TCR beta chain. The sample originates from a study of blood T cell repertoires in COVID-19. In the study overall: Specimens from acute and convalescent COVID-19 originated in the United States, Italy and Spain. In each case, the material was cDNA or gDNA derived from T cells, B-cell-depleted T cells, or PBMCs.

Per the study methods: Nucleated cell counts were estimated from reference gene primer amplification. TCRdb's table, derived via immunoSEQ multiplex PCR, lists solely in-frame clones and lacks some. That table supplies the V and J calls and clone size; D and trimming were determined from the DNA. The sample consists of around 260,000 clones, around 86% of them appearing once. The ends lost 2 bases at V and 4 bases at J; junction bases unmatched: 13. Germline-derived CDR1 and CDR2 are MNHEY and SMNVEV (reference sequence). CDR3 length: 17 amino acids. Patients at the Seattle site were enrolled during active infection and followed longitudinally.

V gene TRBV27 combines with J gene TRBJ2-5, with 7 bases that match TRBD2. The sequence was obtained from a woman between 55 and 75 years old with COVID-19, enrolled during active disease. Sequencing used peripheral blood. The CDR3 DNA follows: TGTGCCAGCAGTTTAGTTTTCGGCGGGAGAAGACCAGAGACCCAGTACTTC. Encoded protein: CASSLVFGGRRPETQYF.